This TCR beta chain was recorded in a study of blood T cell repertoires in COVID-19. Study-level information: There were acute and convalescent COVID-19 samples, and they came from the United States, Italy and Spain. Sample material is recorded as cDNA or gDNA derived from T cells, B-cell-depleted T cells, or PBMCs.

Germline CDR1 and CDR2: LNHNV and YYDKDF (reference sequence). The CDR3 has 16 amino acids. The trim removed 3 bases at V and 5 bases at J, leaving 10 bases unmatched. Per the authors' pipeline: For nucleated cells, counts were estimated from reference gene primer amplification. Measured with immunoSEQ multiplex PCR; TCRdb has only the in-frame clones, and not every one. V and J calls and clone size follow that table, whereas D and trimming were derived from the DNA. There are about half a million clones in the sample; 75% to 90% occur only once, and approximately 2.9% lies in the top ten. Material: peripheral blood. This sequence joins TRBV15 and TRBJ2-1; 7 nucleotides line up with TRBD2. This clonotype originated in a human donor in a cohort sampled during active COVID-19. CDR3 sequence: CATSSGDYGWNNEQFF. CDR3 bases: TGTGCCACCAGCAGCGGGGACTACGGCTGGAACAATGAGCAGTTCTTC.